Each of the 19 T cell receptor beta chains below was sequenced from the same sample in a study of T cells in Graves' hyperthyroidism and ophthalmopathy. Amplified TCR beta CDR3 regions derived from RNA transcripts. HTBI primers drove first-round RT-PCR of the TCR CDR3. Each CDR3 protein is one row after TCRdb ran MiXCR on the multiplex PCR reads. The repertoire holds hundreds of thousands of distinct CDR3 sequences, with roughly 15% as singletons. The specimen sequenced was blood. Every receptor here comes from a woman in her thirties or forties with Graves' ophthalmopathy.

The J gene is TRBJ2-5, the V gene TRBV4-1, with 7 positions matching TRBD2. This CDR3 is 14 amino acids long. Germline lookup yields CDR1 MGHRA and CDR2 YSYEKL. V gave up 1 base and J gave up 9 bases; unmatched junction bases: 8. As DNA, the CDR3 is TGCGCCAGCAGCCAAGTGGGCGGGAGATCGGCCCAGTACTTC. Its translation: CASSQVGGRSAQYF.

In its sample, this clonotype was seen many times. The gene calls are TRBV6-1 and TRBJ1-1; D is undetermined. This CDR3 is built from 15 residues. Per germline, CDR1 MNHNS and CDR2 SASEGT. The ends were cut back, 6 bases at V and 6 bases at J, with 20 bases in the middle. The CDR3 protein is CASSRTNMVSPEAFF. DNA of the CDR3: TGTGCCAGCAGCCGTACTAATATGGTCAGCCCTGAAGCTTTCTTT.

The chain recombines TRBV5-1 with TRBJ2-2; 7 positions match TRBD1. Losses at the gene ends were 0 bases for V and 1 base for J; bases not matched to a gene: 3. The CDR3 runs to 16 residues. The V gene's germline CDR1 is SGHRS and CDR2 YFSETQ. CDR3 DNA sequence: TGCGCCAGCAGCTTGGCACAGGGGAAGAACACCGGGGAGCTGTTTTTT. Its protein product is CASSLAQGKNTGELFF.

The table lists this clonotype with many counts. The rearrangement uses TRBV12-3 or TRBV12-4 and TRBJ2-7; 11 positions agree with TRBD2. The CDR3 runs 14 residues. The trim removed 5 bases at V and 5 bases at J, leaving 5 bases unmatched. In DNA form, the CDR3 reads TGTGCCAGCAGTCCACTAGCGGGAGATCACGAGCAGTACTTC. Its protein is CASSPLAGDHEQYF.

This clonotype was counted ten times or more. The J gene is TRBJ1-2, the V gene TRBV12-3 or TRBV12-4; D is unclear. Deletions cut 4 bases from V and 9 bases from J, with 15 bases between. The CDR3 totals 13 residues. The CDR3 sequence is CASSSAYRGSYTF. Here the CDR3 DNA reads TGTGCCAGCAGTTCCGCTTATCGGGGTAGCTACACCTTC.

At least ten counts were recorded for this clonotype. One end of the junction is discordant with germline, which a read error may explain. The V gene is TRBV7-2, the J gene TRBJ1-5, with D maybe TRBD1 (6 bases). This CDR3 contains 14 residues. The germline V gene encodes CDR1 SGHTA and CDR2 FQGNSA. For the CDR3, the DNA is TGCGCCAGCAGCCAAGGGGGAGGCAATCAGCCCCAGCATTTT. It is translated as CASSQGGGNQPQHF. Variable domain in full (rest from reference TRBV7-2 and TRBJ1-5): GAGVSQSPSNKVTEKGKDVELRCDPISGHTALYWYRQSLGQGLEFLIYFQGNSAPDKSGLPSDRFSAERTGGSVSTLTIQRTQQEDSAVYLCASSQGGGNQPQHFGDGTRLSIL.

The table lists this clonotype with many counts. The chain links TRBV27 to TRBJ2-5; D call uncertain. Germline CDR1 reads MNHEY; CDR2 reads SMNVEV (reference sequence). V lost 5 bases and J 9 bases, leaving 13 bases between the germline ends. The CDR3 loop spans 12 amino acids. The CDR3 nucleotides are TGTGCCAGCAGTCCTCTTAGAGGACCCCAGTACTTC. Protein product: CASSPLRGPQYF.

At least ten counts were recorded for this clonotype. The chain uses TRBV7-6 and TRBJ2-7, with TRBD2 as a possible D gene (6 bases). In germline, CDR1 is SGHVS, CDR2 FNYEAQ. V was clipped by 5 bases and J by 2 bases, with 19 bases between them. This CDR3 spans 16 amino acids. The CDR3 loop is CASSPEPGASPYEQYF. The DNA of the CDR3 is TGTGCCAGCAGCCCGGAACCGGGAGCGTCCCCCTACGAGCAGTACTTC.

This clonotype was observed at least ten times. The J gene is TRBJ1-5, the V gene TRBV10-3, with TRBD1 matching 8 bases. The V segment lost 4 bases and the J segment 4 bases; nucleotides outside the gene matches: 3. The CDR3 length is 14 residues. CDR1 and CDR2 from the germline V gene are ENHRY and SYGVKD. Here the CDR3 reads CAISVGQGNQPQHF. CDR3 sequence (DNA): TGTGCCATCAGTGTCGGACAGGGAAATCAGCCCCAGCATTTT.

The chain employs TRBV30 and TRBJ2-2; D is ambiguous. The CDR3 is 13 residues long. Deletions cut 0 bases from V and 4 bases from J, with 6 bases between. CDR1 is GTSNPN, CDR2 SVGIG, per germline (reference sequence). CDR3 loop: CAWSVRGTGELFF. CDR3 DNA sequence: TGTGCCTGGAGTGTACGTGGCACCGGGGAGCTGTTTTTT.

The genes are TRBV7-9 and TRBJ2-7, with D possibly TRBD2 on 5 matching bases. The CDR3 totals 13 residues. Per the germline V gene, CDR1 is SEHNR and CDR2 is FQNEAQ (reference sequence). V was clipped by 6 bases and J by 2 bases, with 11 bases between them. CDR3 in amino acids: CASRNDGAYEQYF. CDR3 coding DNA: TGTGCCAGCAGAAATGACGGGGCCTACGAGCAGTACTTC.

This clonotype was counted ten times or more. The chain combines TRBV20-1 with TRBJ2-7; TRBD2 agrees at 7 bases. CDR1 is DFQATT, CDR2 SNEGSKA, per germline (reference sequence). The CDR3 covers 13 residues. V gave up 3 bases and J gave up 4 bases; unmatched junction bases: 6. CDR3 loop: CSASGGSRYEQYF. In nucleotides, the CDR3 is TGCAGTGCTAGTGGCGGGAGTAGGTACGAGCAGTACTTC.

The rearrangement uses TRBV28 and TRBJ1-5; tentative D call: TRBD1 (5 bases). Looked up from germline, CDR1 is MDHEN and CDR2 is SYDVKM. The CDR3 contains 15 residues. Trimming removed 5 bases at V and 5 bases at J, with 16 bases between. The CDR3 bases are TGTGCCAGCAGTCCCACGGGACCTGGGGATCAGCCCCAGCATTTT. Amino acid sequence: CASSPTGPGDQPQHF.

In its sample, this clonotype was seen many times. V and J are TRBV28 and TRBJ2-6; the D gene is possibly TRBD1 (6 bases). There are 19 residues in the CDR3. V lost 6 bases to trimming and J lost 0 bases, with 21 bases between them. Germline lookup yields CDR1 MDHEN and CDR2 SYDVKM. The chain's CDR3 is CASRGFDRIPLSGANVLTF. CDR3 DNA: TGTGCCAGCAGGGGCTTCGACAGGATCCCACTCTCTGGGGCCAACGTCCTGACTTTC.

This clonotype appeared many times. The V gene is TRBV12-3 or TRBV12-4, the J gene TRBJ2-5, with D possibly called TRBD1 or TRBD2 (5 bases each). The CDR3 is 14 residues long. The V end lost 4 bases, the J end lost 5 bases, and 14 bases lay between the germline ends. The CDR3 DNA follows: TGTGCCAGCAGTTATTATGAGGGGCGGGAGACCCAGTACTTC. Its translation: CASSYYEGRETQYF.

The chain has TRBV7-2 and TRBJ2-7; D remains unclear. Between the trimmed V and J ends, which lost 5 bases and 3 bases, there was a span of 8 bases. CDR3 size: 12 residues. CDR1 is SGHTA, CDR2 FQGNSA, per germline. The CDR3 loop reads CASSPSRYEQYF. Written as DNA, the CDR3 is TGTGCCAGCAGCCCCTCACGCTACGAGCAGTACTTC.

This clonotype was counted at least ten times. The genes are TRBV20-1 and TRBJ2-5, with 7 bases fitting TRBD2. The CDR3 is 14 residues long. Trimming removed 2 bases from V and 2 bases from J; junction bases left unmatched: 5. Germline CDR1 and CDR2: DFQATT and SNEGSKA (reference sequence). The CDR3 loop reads CSARLAETQETQYF. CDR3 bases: TGCAGTGCTAGACTAGCGGAAACTCAAGAGACCCAGTACTTC.

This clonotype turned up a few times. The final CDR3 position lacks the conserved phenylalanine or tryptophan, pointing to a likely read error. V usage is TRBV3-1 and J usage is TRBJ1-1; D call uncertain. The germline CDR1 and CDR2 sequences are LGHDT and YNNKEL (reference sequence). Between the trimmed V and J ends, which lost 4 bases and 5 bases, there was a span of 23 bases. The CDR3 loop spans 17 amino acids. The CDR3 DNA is TGTGCCAGCAGCCCCACGACCAATGTCGGGCACTTAACTGAAGCTTTCCTT. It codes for CASSPTTNVGHLTEAFL.

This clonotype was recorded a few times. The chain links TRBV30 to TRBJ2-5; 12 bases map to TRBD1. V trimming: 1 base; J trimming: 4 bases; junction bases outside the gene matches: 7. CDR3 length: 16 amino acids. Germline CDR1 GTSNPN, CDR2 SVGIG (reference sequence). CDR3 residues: CAWSAGTGGAGETQYF. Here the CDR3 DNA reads TGTGCCTGGAGTGCAGGGACAGGGGGCGCGGGAGAGACCCAGTACTTC. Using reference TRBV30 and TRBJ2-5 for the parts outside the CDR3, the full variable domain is SQTIHQWPATLVQPVGSPLSLECTVEGTSNPNLYWYRQAAGRGLQLLFYSVGIGQISSEVPQNLSASRPQDRQFILSSKKLLLSDSGFYLCAWSAGTGGAGETQYFGPGTRLLVL.